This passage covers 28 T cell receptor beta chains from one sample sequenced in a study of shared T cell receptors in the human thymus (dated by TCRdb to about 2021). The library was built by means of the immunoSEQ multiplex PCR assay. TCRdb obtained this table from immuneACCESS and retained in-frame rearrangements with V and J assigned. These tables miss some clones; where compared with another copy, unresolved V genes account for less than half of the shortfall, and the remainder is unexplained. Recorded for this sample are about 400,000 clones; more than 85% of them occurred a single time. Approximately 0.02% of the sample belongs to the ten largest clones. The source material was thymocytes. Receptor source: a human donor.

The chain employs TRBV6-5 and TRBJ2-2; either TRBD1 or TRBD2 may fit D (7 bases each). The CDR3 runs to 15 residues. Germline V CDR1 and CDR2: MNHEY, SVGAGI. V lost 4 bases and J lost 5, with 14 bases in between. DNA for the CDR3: TGTGCCAGCAGTTTTACAGGGGAGGGGACCGGGGAGCTGTTTTTT. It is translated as CASSFTGEGTGELFF.

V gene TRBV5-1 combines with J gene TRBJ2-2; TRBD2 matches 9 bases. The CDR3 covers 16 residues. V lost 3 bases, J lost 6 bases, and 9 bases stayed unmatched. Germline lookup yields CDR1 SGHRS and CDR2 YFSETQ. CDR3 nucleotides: TGCGCCAGCAGCTCGGGCGGGACTAGCTGGGCCGGGGAGCTGTTTTTT. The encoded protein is CASSSGGTSWAGELFF.

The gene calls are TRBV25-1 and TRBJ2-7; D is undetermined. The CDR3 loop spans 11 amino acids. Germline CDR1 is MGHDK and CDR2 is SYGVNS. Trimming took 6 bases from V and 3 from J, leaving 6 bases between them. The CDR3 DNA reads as TGTGCCAGCAGGGTAAACTACGAGCAGTACTTC. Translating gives CASRVNYEQYF.

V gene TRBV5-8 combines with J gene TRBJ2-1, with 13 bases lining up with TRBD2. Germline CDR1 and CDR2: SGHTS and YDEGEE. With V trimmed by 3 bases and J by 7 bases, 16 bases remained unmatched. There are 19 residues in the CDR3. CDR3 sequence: CASSSCPRLAGGLRNEQFF. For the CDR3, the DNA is TGTGCCAGCAGCTCCTGCCCTCGACTAGCGGGAGGCCTACGGAATGAGCAGTTCTTC. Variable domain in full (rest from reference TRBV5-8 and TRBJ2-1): EAGVTQSPTHLIKTRGQQATLRCSPISGHTSVYWYQQALGLGLQFLLWYDEGEERNRGNFPPRFSGRQFPNYSSELNVNALELEDSALYLCASSSCPRLAGGLRNEQFFGPGTRLTVL.

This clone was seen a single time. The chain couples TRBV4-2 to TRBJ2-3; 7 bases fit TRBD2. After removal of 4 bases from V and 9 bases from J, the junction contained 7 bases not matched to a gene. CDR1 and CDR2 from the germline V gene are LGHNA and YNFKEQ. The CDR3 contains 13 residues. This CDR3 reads CASSLPSGMTQYF. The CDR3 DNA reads TGTGCCAGCAGCCTTCCGAGCGGGATGACGCAGTATTTT.

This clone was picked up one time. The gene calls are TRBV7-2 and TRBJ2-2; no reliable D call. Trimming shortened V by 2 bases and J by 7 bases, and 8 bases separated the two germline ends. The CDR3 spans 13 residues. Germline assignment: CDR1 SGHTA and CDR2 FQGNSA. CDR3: CASSLRASGELFF. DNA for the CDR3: TGTGCCAGCAGCTTAAGGGCCAGCGGGGAGCTGTTTTTT.

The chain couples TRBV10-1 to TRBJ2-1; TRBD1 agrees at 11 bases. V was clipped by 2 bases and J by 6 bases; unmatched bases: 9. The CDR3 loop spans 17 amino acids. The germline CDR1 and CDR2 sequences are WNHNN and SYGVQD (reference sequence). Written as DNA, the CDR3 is TGCGCCAGCAGTGAGAGGGGACAGGGGGTATCGTCCAATGAGCAGTTCTTC. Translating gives CASSERGQGVSSNEQFF.

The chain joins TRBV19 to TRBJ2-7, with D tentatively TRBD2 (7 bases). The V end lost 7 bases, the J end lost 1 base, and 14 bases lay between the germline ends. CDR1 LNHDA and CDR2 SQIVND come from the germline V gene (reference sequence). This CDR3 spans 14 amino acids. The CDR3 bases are TGTGCCAGTACCGAGGGGGGGAAGTCCTACGAGCAGTACTTC. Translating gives CASTEGGKSYEQYF. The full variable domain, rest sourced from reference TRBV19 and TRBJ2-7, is DGGITQSPKYLFRKEGQNVTLSCEQNLNHDAMYWYRQDPGQGLRLIYYSQIVNDFQKGDIAEGYSVSREKKESFPLTVTSAQKNPTAFYLCASTEGGKSYEQYFGPGTRLTVT.

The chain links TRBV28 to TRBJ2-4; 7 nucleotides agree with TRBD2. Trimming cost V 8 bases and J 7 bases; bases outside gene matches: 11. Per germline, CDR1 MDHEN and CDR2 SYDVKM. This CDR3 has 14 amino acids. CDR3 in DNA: TGTGCCAGCGAAACGGGAGGCCTACCTAACATTCAGTACTTC. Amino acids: CASETGGLPNIQYF. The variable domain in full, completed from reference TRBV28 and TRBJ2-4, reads DVKVTQSSRYLVKRTGEKVFLECVQDMDHENMFWYRQDPGLGLRLIYFSYDVKMKEKGDIPEGYSVSREKKERFSLILESASTNQTSMYLCASETGGLPNIQYFGAGTRLSVL.

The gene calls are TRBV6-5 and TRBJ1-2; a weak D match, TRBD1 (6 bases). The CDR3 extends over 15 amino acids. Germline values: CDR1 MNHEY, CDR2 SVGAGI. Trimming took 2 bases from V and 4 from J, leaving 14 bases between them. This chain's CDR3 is CASSYKEGHAYGYTF. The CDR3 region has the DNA TGTGCCAGCAGTTACAAGGAGGGACATGCCTATGGCTACACCTTC.

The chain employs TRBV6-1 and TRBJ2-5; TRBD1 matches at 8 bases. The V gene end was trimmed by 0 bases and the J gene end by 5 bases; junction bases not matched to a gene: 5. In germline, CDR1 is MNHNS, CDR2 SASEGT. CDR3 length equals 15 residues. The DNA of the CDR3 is TGTGCCAGCAGTGAAGCCGACAGGGGATGGGAGACCCAGTACTTC. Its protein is CASSEADRGWETQYF.

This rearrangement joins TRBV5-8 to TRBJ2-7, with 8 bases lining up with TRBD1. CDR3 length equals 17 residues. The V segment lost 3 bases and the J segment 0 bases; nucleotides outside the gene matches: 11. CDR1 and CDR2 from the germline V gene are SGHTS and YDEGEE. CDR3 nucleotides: TGTGCCAGCAGCTCGCTATCGGACAGGGTCACCTCCTACGAGCAGTACTTC. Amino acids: CASSSLSDRVTSYEQYF.

The CDR3 region has the DNA TGTGCCAGCAGCTTAGGGGAAGACAGGGGGCGGGAATATGGCTACACCTTC. Its protein is CASSLGEDRGREYGYTF. This chain links TRBV11-2 with TRBJ1-2, with 10 bases lining up with TRBD1. With V trimmed by 1 base and J by 5 bases, 10 bases remained unmatched. The germline V gene has CDR1 SGHAT and CDR2 FQNNGV. This CDR3 is 17 amino acids long.

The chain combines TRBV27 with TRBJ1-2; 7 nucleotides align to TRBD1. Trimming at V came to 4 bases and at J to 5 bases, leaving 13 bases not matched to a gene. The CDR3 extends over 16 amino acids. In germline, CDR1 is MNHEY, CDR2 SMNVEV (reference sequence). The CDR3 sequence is CASSSTRQGRGYGYTF. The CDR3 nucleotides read TGTGCCAGCAGTTCGACCCGACAGGGCAGGGGGTATGGCTACACCTTC.

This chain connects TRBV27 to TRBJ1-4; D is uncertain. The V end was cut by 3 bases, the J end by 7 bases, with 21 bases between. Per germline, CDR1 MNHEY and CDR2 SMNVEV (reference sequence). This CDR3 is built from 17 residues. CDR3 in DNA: TGTGCCAGCAGTTTGAACGGGCAGCTCATCTGGGGTGAAAAACTGTTTTTT. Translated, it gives CASSLNGQLIWGEKLFF.

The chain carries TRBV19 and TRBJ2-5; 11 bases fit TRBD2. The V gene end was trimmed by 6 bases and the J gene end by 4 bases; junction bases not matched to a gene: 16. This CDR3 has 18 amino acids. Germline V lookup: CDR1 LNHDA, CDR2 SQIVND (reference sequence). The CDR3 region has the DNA TGTGCCAGTAGCGCTACCCGGGCTAGCGGGAGGATCGGAGAGACCCAGTACTTC. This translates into CASSATRASGRIGETQYF.

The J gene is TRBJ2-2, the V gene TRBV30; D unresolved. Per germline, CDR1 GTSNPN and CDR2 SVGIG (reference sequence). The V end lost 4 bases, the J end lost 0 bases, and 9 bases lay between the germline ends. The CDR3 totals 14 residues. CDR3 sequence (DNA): TGTGCCTGGAAACCGGGTCCGAACACCGGGGAGCTGTTTTTT. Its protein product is CAWKPGPNTGELFF.

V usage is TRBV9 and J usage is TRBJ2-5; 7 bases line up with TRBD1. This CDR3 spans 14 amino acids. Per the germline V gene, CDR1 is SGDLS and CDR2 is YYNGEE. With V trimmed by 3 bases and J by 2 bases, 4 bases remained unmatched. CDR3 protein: CASSEGALQETQYF. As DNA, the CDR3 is TGTGCCAGCAGCGAGGGGGCCCTTCAAGAGACCCAGTACTTC.

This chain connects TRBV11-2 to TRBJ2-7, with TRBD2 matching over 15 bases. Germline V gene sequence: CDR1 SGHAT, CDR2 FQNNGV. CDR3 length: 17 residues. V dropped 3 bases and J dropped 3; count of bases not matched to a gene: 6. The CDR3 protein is CASSLGLAGGPSYEQYF. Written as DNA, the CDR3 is TGTGCCAGCAGCTTGGGACTAGCGGGAGGCCCGAGCTACGAGCAGTACTTC. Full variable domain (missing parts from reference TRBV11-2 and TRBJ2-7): EAGVAQSPRYKIIEKRQSVAFWCNPISGHATLYWYQQILGQGPKLLIQFQNNGVVDDSQLPKDRFSAERLKGVDSTLKIQPAKLEDSAVYLCASSLGLAGGPSYEQYFGPGTRLTVT.

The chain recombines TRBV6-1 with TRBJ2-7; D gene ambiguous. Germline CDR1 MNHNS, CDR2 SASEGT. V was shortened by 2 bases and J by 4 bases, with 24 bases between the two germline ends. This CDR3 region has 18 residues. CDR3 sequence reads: CASSEPDSHHYILYEQYF. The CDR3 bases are TGTGCCAGCAGTGAACCCGATTCCCACCACTACATACTTTACGAGCAGTACTTC.

CDR3 amino acids: CASSPREPGDEQYF. The CDR3, as DNA: TGTGCCAGCAGCCCCAGGGAGCCCGGGGACGAGCAGTACTTC. V gene TRBV9 combines with J gene TRBJ2-7; TRBD1 or TRBD2 may be the D gene (5 bases each). V was trimmed by 4 bases and J by 5 bases, leaving 16 bases between them. Germline CDR1 is SGDLS and CDR2 is YYNGEE. This CDR3 has 14 residues.

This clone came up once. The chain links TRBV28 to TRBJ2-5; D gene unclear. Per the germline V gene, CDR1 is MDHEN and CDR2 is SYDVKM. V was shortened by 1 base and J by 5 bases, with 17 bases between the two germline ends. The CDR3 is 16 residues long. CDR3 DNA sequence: TGTGCCAGCAGTTTATCCCAGCGCCTCCTGAGGGAGACCCAGTACTTC. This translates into CASSLSQRLLRETQYF.

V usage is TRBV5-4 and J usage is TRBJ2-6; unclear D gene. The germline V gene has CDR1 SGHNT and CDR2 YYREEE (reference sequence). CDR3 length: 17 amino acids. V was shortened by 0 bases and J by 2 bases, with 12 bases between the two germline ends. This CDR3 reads CASSLALVGAGANVLTF. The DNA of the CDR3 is TGTGCCAGCAGCTTGGCCCTGGTTGGAGCTGGGGCCAACGTCCTGACTTTC.

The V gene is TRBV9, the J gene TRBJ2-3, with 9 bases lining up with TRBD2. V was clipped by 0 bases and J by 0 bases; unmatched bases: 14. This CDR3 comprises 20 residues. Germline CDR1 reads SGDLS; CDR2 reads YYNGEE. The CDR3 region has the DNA TGTGCCAGCAGCGTAGGCGGGGGGCTAGCGGGATTTTCTAGCACAGATACGCAGTATTTT. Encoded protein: CASSVGGGLAGFSSTDTQYF.

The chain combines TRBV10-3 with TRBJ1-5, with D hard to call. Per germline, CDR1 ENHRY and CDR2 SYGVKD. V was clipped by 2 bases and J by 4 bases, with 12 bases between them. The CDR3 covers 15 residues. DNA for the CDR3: TGTGCCATCAGTGAGCCCGGGTCTAGGAATCAGCCCCAGCATTTT. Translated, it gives CAISEPGSRNQPQHF.

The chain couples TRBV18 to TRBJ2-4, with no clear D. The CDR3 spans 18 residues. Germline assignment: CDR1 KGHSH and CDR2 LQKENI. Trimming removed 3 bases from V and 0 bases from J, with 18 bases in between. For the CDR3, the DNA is TGTGCCAGCTCACCGCCAGCGATAAAGGGTCTAGCCAAAAACATTCAGTACTTC. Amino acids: CASSPPAIKGLAKNIQYF.

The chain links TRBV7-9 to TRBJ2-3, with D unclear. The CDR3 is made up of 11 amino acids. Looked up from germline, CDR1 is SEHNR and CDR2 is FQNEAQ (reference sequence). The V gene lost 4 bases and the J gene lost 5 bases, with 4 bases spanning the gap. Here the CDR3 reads CASSWRDTQYF. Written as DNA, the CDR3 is TGTGCCAGCAGCTGGAGAGATACGCAGTATTTT.

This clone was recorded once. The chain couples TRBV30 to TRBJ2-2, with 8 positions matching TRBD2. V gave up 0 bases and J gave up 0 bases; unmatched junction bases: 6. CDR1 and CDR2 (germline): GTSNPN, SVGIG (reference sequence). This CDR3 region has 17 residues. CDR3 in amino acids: CAWSVLGLAPNTGELFF. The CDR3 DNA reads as TGTGCCTGGAGTGTACTAGGACTAGCCCCGAACACCGGGGAGCTGTTTTTT.